Following are 16 T cell receptor beta chains from one sample sequenced in a study of control samples from healthy donors and cancer patients (dated by TCRdb to about 2020). The library came from the immunoSEQ multiplex PCR assay. In its TCRdb copy, this immuneACCESS table keeps in-frame sequences only and misses some clones. Where compared with another copy, unresolved V genes explain less than half of these, and the others have no known cause. The sample table lists around 92,000 clones, approximately 82% of them with a count of one. The leading ten clones occupy approximately 2% of the sample. Sequenced sample: blood. The receptors here all came from a man aged 60 to 69 in good health.

The chain combines TRBV27 with TRBJ2-7; 9 bases align to TRBD1. CDR3 size: 13 residues. The trim removed 7 bases at V and 5 bases at J, leaving 6 bases unmatched. Germline values: CDR1 MNHEY, CDR2 SMNVEV (reference sequence). CDR3 coding DNA: TGTGCCAGCAAAGGGACAGGGCTCAACGAGCAGTACTTC. Protein sequence: CASKGTGLNEQYF.

The CDR3, as DNA: TGCGCCAGCAGCCCTAGGGACAGCTCTGGAAACACCATATATTTT. This gives the protein CASSPRDSSGNTIYF. The gene calls are TRBV4-1 and TRBJ1-3; 7 nucleotides agree with TRBD1. CDR3 length equals 15 residues. The J segment lost 0 bases and the V segment lost 4 bases, leaving 3 bases of the junction unmatched. CDR1 is MGHRA and CDR2 is YSYEKL in the germline V gene.

This chain uses TRBV11-2 with TRBJ2-1; TRBD2 is a possible D gene (5 bases). Trimming removed 8 bases from V and 5 bases from J, with 25 bases in between. In germline, CDR1 is SGHAT, CDR2 FQNNGV. CDR3 length equals 17 residues. The CDR3: CASRSLVVRRPHNEQFF. In nucleotides, the CDR3 is TGTGCCAGCCGCAGCTTAGTTGTCCGGAGGCCTCACAATGAGCAGTTCTTC.

The rearrangement uses TRBV4-2 and TRBJ2-1, with 9 bases that match TRBD2. Germline CDR1 LGHNA, CDR2 YNFKEQ. With 0 bases clipped from V and 12 bases from J, the junction kept 6 bases outside the gene matches. The CDR3 runs 14 residues. The CDR3 DNA reads as TGTGCCAGCAGCCAAGAGCGCGGGAGGGGGGTGCAGTTCTTC. Translation: CASSQERGRGVQFF.

The chain couples TRBV29-1 to TRBJ2-3; 9 bases align to TRBD2. Germline CDR1 is SQVTM and CDR2 is ANQGSEA. V was clipped by 8 bases and J by 5 bases; unmatched bases: 14. This CDR3 is 15 amino acids long. CDR3: CSLLSPREGVDTQYF. CDR3 in DNA: TGCAGCCTCCTCTCCCCGCGGGAGGGGGTAGATACGCAGTATTTT.

V and J are TRBV7-2 and TRBJ2-1, with unresolved D. This CDR3 region has 11 residues. Germline V CDR1 and CDR2: SGHTA, FQGNSA. V was clipped by 2 bases and J by 8 bases, with 4 bases between them. This CDR3 reads CASSLFDEQFF. The CDR3 DNA follows: TGTGCCAGCAGCTTATTCGATGAGCAGTTCTTC. The whole variable domain, remainder taken from reference TRBV7-2 and TRBJ2-1, is GAGVSQSPSNKVTEKGKDVELRCDPISGHTALYWYRQSLGQGLEFLIYFQGNSAPDKSGLPSDRFSAERTGGSVSTLTIQRTQQEDSAVYLCASSLFDEQFFGPGTRLTVL.

This clone showed up just a few times. V usage is TRBV10-1 and J usage is TRBJ1-5; 9 nucleotides agree with TRBD1. The CDR3 is made up of 15 amino acids. From germline, CDR1 is WNHNN and CDR2 SYGVQD (reference sequence). With V trimmed by 3 bases and J by 6 bases, 6 bases remained unmatched. CDR3 sequence (DNA): TGCGCCAGCAGTGATATAGGACAGGGGTTTCAGCCCCAGCATTTT. Translation: CASSDIGQGFQPQHF.

This clone was observed a handful of times. This sequence joins TRBV7-8 and TRBJ2-2, with D perhaps assigned TRBD1 or TRBD2 (5 bases each). The germline V and J ends were trimmed by 8 bases and 3 bases, with 10 bases remaining between them. CDR1 is SGHVS and CDR2 is FQNEAQ in the germline V gene. The CDR3 loop spans 13 amino acids. CDR3 DNA: TGTGCCAGCCCCCGAGGGGACACCGGGGAGCTGTTTTTT. This codes for CASPRGDTGELFF.

The chain couples TRBV5-4 to TRBJ1-4, with TRBD1 as a possible D gene (5 bases). Per germline, CDR1 SGHNT and CDR2 YYREEE (reference sequence). The CDR3 is 14 residues long. Trimming shortened V by 4 bases and J by 8 bases, and 15 bases separated the two germline ends. The CDR3 is CASSPSGPNEKLFF. The CDR3 bases are TGTGCCAGCAGCCCCTCGGGGCCGAACGAAAAACTGTTTTTT. Filled out from reference TRBV5-4 and TRBJ1-4, the complete variable domain reads ETGVTQSPTHLIKTRGQQVTLRCSSQSGHNTVSWYQQALGQGPQFIFQYYREEENGRGNFPPRFSGLQFPNYSSELNVNALELDDSALYLCASSPSGPNEKLFFGSGTQLSVL.

The rearrangement links TRBV30 to TRBJ2-1; 10 bases line up with TRBD2. CDR1 and CDR2 from the germline V gene are GTSNPN and SVGIG (reference sequence). CDR3 length: 14 amino acids. Germline trimming cut 3 bases from V and 8 bases from J; bases unmatched to any gene: 7. The CDR3 sequence is CAWSPAGGPDEQFF. In nucleotides, the CDR3 is TGTGCCTGGAGCCCAGCGGGAGGGCCTGATGAGCAGTTCTTC.

The chain joins TRBV9 to TRBJ1-5, with D maybe TRBD1 (5 bases). The germline V gene has CDR1 SGDLS and CDR2 YYNGEE. With 0 bases removed from V and 2 bases from J, the gap between germline ends came to 9 bases. The CDR3 sequence is 15 residues long. CDR3 sequence reads: CASSVAAGGNQPQHF. The CDR3 nucleotides are TGTGCCAGCAGCGTAGCTGCGGGGGGCAATCAGCCCCAGCATTTT.

This clone was seen more than once but under ten times. The J gene is TRBJ2-5, the V gene TRBV5-6; D not certain. CDR1 is SGHDT, CDR2 YYEEEE, per germline. Trimming removed 4 bases at V and 5 bases at J, with 15 bases between. The CDR3 extends over 14 amino acids. The chain's CDR3 is CASSPRGVRETQYF. The CDR3 DNA sequence: TGTGCCAGCAGCCCCCGTGGGGTGCGTGAGACCCAGTACTTC.

The chain couples TRBV6-5 to TRBJ2-1, with 13 bases fitting TRBD2. Trimming at V came to 6 bases and at J to 5 bases, leaving 4 bases not matched to a gene. CDR3 size: 15 residues. Germline V CDR1 and CDR2: MNHEY, SVGAGI. Written as DNA, the CDR3 is TGTGCCAGCAGACGACTAGCGGGAGGCCACAATGAGCAGTTCTTC. Amino acids: CASRRLAGGHNEQFF.

V and J are TRBV20-1 and TRBJ1-2; 9 nucleotides line up with TRBD1. CDR1 is DFQATT, CDR2 SNEGSKA, per germline (reference sequence). Germline trimming cut 3 bases from V and 6 bases from J; bases unmatched to any gene: 11. The CDR3 contains 15 residues. The CDR3 sequence: CSASTPGTGFNGYTF. The CDR3 DNA sequence: TGCAGTGCTAGTACCCCCGGGACAGGGTTTAATGGCTACACCTTC.

This chain joins TRBV5-4 and TRBJ2-5, with 7 bases fitting TRBD2. V lost 5 bases to trimming and J lost 4 bases; unmatched junction nucleotides: 8. The CDR3 is made up of 14 amino acids. Germline lookup yields CDR1 SGHNT and CDR2 YYREEE (reference sequence). CDR3: CASSLGGVRETQYF. The CDR3 DNA reads TGTGCCAGCAGTCTGGGAGGGGTAAGAGAGACCCAGTACTTC.

The CDR3 loop is CASSEETPLRYF. For the CDR3, the DNA is TGTGCCAGCAGTGAAGAGACACCTTTACGGTACTTC. The gene calls are TRBV2 and TRBJ2-5; D gene uncertain. Trimming pared 1 base from V and 13 bases from J, leaving 13 bases between. Germline V gene data show CDR1 as SNHLY and CDR2 as FYNNEI. The CDR3 length is 12 residues.